This TCR beta chain was found in a study of patients and donors after allogeneic stem cell transplantation. TCRdb re-called the RT-PCR reads through MiXCR, storing one row per CDR3 protein. This sample carries about 110,000 distinct CDR3 sequences, roughly 35% of them seen once, and the ten largest clones take approximately 30%. The germline V gene encodes CDR1 SGDLS and CDR2 YYNGEE. The CDR3 has 13 amino acids. J gave up 5 bases and V 4 bases, and 3 bases lay outside the gene matches. The V gene is TRBV9, the J gene TRBJ2-1, with 7 bases matching TRBD1. The source material was blood, either unsorted or a sorted T cell fraction (not recorded which). This receptor was taken from a human donor who was either an allogeneic HSCT recipient or a stem cell or donor lymphocyte infusion donor (not recorded which). It is not recorded whose cells these are; they may come from a transplant donor. The CDR3: CASSPQGNNEQFF. The CDR3 DNA is TGTGCCAGCAGCCCACAGGGGAACAATGAGCAGTTCTTC.